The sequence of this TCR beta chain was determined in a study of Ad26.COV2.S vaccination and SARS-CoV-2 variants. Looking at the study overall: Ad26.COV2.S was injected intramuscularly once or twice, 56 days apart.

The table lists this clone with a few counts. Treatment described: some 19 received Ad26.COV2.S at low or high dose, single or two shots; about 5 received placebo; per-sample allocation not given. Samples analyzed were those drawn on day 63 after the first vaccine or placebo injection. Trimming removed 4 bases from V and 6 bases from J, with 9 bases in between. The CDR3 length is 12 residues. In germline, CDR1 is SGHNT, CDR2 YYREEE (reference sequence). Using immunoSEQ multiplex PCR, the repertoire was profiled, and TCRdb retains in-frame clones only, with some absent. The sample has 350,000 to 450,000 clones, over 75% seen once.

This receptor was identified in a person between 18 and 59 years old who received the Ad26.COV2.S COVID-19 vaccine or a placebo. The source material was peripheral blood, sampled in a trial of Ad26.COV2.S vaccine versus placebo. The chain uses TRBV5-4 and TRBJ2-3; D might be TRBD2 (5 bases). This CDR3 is CASSTRDDTQYF. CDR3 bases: TGTGCCAGCAGCACGAGGGATGATACGCAGTATTTT.